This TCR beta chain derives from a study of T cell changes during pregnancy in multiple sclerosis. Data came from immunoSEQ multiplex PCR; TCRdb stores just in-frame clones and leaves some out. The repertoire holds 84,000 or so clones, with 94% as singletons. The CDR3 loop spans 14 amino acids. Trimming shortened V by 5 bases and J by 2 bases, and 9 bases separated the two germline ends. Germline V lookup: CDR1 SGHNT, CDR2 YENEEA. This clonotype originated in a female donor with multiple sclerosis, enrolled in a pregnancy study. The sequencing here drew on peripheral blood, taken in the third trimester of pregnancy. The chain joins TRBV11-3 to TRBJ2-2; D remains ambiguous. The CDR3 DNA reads TGTGCCAGCAGCCCAGGCGCAAACACCGGGGAGCTGTTTTTT. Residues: CASSPGANTGELFF.